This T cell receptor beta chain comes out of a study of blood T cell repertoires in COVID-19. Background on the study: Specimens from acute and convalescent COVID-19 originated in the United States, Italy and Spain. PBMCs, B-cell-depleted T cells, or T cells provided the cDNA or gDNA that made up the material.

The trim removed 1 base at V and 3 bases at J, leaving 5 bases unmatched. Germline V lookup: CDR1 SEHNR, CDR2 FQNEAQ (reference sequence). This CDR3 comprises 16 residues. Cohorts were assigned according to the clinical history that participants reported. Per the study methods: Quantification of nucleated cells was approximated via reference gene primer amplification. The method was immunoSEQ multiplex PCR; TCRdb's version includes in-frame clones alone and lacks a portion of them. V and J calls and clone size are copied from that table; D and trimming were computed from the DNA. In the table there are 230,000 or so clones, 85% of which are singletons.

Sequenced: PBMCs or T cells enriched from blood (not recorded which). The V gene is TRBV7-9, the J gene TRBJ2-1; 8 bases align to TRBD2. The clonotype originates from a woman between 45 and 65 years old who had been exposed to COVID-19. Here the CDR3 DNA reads TGTGCCAGCAGCTTAGAGGGCGGGGGGTTCTACAATGAGCAGTTCTTC. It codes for CASSLEGGGFYNEQFF.